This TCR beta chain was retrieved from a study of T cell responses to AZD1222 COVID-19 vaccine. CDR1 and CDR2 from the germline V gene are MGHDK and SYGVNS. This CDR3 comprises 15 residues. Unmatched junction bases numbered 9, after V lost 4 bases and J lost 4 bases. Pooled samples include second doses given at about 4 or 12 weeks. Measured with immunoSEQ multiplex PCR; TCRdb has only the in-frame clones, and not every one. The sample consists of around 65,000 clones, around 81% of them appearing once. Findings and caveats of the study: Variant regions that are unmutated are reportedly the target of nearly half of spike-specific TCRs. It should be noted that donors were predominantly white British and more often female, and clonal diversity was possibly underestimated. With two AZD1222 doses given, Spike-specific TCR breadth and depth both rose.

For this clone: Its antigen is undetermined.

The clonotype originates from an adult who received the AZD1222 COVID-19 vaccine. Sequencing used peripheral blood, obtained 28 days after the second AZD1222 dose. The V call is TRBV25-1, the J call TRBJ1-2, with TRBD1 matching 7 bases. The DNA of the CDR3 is TGTGCCAGCAGTGTCGCCGGGACAGACCTCTATGGCTACACCTTC. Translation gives CASSVAGTDLYGYTF.